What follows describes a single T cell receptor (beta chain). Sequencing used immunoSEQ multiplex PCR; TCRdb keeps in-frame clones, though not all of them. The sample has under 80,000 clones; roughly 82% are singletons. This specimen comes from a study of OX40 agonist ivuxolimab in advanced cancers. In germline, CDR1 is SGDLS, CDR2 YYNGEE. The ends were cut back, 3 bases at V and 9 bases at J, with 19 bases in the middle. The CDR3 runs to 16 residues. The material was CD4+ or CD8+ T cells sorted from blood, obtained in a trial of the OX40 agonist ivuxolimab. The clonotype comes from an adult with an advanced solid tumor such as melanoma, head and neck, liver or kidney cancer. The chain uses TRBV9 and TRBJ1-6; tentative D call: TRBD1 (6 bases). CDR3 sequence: CASSGTQGGLSSPLHF. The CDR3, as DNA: TGTGCCAGCAGCGGAACACAGGGAGGTTTGAGTTCACCCCTCCACTTT.